This TCR beta chain derives from a study of memory CD4+ T cells and cytomegalovirus serostatus. Germline lookup yields CDR1 MGHRA and CDR2 YSYEKL. With V trimmed by 3 bases and J by 1 base, 11 bases remained unmatched. This CDR3 comprises 17 residues. The sort gate was single viable CD3+CD4+CD8-CD45RO+ cells for memory CD4+ T cells. Serum IgG to CMV pp150, pp28, p38 and p52 defined serostatus. The table came from immunoSEQ multiplex PCR; TCRdb's copy has only in-frame clones and leaves some out. The sample has 50,000 to 55,000 clones; roughly 78% are singletons. The clonotype was recovered from an adult in good health and CMV-seronegative. Sequences were obtained from memory CD4+ T cells from blood. The V call is TRBV4-1, the J call TRBJ1-2; TRBD1 matches at 7 bases. The CDR3 here is CASSQPRQGRSNYGYTF. The CDR3 DNA sequence: TGCGCCAGCAGCCAGCCCAGACAGGGCCGAAGTAACTATGGCTACACCTTC.